This T cell receptor beta chain was profiled in a study of blood T cell repertoires in COVID-19. Sequencing was performed with immunoSEQ multiplex PCR; in TCRdb, only in-frame clones are kept and a portion is missing. The sample has about 240,000 clones; about 86% are singletons. Trimming removed 1 base from V and 2 bases from J, with 21 bases in between. The CDR3 extends over 19 amino acids. The germline gives CDR1 SGHVS, CDR2 FNYEAQ. The TCR was taken from a woman aged 45-65 years with COVID-19, enrolled during active disease. The specimen sequenced was peripheral blood. V and J are TRBV7-6 and TRBJ2-1, with TRBD1 as a possible D gene (7 bases). CDR3 in amino acids: CASSLGAGGLPHPYNEQFF. In nucleotides, the CDR3 is TGTGCCAGCAGCTTAGGGGCAGGGGGACTTCCACATCCCTACAATGAGCAGTTCTTC.